The clone carrying this T cell receptor beta chain was recorded many times. What it binds is unknown. The germline V gene has CDR1 LNHDA and CDR2 SQIVND (reference sequence). The V gene lost 7 bases and the J gene lost 5 bases, with 10 bases spanning the gap. This CDR3 has 12 amino acids. The TCR beta libraries were generated through quantitative 5'-RACE incorporating molecular barcodes. MiXCR, applied by TCRdb to the 5' RACE reads, yields one record per CDR3 protein. Of a few hundred thousand distinct CDR3 sequences listed, 6% to 8% are singletons. This sample is drawn from a study of CD8 T cells in ankylosing spondylitis. Regarding the study as a whole: Relatively scarce in peripheral blood, disease-linked clones were CD8+. In ankylosing spondylitis blood, a motif of roughly eight highly homologous TCR beta variants appeared characteristic. Previous work reported some of these motif variants in the synovial fluid and blood of reactive arthritis. Reportedly, disease-linked clones are significantly enriched in ankylosing spondylitis patients' matched synovial fluid.

The rearrangement uses TRBV19 and TRBJ2-3; possible D gene TRBD2, 5 bases. Sequencing was done on a sample of blood, either unsorted or a sorted T cell fraction (not recorded which). This clonotype was sampled from a male donor with ankylosing spondylitis. CDR3 amino acids: CASTLGGDTQYF. The CDR3 nucleotides read TGTGCCAGTACGCTAGGAGGAGATACGCAGTATTTT.